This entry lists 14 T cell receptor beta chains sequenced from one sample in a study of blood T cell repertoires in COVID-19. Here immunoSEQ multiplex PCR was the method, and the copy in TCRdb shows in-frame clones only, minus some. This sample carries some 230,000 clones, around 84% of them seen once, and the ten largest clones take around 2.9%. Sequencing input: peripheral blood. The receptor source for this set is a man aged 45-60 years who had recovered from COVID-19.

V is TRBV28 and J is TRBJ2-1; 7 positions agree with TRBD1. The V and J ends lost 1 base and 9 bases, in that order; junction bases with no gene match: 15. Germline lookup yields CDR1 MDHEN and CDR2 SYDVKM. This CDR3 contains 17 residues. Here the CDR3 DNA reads TGTGCCAGCAGTTTATCGGTGGGACAGACCCCTGCGAGTGAGCAGTTCTTC. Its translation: CASSLSVGQTPASEQFF.

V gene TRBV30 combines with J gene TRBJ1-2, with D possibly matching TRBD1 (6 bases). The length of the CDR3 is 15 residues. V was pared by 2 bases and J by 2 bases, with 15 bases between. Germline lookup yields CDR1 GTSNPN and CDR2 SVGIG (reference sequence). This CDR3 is CAWSPPGTRNYGYTF. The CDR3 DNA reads TGTGCCTGGAGTCCCCCAGGGACAAGAAACTATGGCTACACCTTC.

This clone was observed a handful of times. In nucleotides, the CDR3 is TGTGCCTGGAGGGGGACATTCAGATACGAGCAGTACTTC. Amino acid sequence: CAWRGTFRYEQYF. The V and J genes are TRBV30 and TRBJ2-7, with D perhaps matching TRBD1 (6 bases). V dropped 3 bases and J dropped 4 bases, with 13 bases sitting between them. CDR1 GTSNPN and CDR2 SVGIG come from the germline V gene (reference sequence). This CDR3 comprises 13 residues.

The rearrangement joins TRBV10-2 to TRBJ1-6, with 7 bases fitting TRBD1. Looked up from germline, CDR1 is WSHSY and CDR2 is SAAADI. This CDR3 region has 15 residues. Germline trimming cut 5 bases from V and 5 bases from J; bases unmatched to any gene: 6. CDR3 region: CASSSQGLNNSPLHF. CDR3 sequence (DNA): TGCGCCAGCAGTTCACAGGGGTTGAATAATTCACCCCTCCACTTT.

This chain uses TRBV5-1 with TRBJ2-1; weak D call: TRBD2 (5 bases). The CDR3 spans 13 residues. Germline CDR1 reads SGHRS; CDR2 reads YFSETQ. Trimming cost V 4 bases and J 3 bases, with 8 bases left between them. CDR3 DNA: TGCGCCAGCAGCGACGGGAACTACAATGAGCAGTTCTTC. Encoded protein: CASSDGNYNEQFF. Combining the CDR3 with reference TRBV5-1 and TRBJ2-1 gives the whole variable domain KAGVTQTPRYLIKTRGQQVTLSCSPISGHRSVSWYQQTPGQGLQFLFEYFSETQRNKGNFPGRFSGRQFSNSRSEMNVSTLELGDSALYLCASSDGNYNEQFFGPGTRLTVL.

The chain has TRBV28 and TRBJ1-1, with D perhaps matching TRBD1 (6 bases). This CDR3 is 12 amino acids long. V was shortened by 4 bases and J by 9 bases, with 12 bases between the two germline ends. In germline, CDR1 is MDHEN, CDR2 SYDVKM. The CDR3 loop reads CASSWAGQKAFF. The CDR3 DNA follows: TGTGCCAGCAGTTGGGCCGGACAGAAAGCTTTCTTT. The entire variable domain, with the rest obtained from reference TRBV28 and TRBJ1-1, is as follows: DVKVTQSSRYLVKRTGEKVFLECVQDMDHENMFWYRQDPGLGLRLIYFSYDVKMKEKGDIPEGYSVSREKKERFSLILESASTNQTSMYLCASSWAGQKAFFGQGTRLTVV.

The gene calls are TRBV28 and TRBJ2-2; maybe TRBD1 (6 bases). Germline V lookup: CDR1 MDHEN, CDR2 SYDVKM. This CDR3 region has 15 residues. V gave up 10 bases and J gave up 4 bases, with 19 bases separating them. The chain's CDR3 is CATSTLGRGTGELFF. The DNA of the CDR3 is TGTGCCACCTCAACGTTGGGCAGGGGCACCGGGGAGCTGTTTTTT.

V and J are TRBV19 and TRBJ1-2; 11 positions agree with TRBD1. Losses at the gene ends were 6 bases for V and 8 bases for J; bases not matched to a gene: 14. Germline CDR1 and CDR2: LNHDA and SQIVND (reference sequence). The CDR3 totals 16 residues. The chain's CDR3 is CASSTPAGTGGPGYTF. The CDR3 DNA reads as TGTGCCAGTAGCACCCCCGCCGGGACAGGGGGACCCGGCTACACCTTC.

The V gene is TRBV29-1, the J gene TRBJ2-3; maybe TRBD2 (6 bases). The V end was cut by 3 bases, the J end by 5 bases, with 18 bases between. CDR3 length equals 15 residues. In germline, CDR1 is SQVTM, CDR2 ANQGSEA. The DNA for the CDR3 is TGCAGCGTTGAGCAAATCGGGGGACTCCTAGATACGCAGTATTTT. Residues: CSVEQIGGLLDTQYF.

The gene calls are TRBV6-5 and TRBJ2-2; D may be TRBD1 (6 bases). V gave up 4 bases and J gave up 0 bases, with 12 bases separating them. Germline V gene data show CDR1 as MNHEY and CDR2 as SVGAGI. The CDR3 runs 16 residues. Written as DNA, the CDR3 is TGTGCCAGCAGTTCGGGACACCCGTCGAACACCGGGGAGCTGTTTTTT. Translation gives CASSSGHPSNTGELFF.

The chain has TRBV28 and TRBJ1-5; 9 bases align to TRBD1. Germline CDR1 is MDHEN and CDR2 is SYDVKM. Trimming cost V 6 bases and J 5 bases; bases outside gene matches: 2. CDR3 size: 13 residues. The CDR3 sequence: CASSWDRDQPQHF. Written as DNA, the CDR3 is TGTGCCAGCAGCTGGGACAGGGATCAGCCCCAGCATTTT.

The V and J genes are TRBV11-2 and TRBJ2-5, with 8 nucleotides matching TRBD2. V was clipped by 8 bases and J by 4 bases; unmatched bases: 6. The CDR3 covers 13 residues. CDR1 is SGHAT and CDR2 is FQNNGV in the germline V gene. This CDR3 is CASGAGVVETQYF. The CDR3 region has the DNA TGTGCCAGCGGAGCGGGGGTGGTAGAGACCCAGTACTTC.

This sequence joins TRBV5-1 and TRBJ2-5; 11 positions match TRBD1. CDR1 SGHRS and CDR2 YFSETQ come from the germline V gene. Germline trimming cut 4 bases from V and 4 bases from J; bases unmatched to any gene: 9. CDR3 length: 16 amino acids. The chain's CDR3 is CASSQTAGTGGETQYF. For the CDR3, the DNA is TGCGCCAGCAGCCAAACCGCCGGGACAGGGGGAGAGACCCAGTACTTC.

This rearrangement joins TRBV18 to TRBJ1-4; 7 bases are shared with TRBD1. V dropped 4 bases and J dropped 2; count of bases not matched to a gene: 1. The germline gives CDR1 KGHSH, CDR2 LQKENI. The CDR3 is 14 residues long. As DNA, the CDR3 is TGTGCCAGCTCACTACAGGGGACTAATGAAAAACTGTTTTTT. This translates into CASSLQGTNEKLFF.